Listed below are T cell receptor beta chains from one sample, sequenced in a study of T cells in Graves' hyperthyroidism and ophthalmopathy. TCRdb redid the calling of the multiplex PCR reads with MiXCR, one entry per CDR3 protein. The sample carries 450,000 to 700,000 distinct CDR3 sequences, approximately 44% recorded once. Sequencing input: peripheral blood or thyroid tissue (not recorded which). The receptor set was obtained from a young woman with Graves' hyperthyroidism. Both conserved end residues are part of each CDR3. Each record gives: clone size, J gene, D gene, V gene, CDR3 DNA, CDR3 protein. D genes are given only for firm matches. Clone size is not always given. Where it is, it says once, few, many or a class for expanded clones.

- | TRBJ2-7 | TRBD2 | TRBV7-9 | TGTGCCAGCAGCTATAGCGGGAGGGTCGACCACGAGCAGTACTTC | CASSYSGRVDHEQYF
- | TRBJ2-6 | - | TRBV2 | TGTGCCAGCAGAGGGGGCGTCCTGACTTTC | CASRGGVLTF
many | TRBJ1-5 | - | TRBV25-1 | TGTGCCAGCTCCACAGGGACTCAGCCCCAGCATTTT | CASSTGTQPQHF
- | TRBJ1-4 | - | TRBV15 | TGTGCCACCAGCAGAGCCTCCGGGCTGAGGGAAAAACTGTTTTTT | CATSRASGLREKLFF
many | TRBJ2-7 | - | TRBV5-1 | TGCGCCAGCAGCTTTAGGACAGACTACGAGCAGTACTTC | CASSFRTDYEQYF
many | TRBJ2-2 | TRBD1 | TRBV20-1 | TGCAGTGCTAGAGAACAGGGGGCGCCGAACACCGGGGAGCTGTTTTTT | CSAREQGAPNTGELFF
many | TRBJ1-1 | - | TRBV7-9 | TGTGCCAGCAGTACGGGGAACACTGAAGGTTTCTTT | CASSTGNTEGFF
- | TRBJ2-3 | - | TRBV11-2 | TGTGCCAGCAGCTCACCCCTTGCGGGGTTCACAGATACGCAGTATTTT | CASSSPLAGFTDTQYF
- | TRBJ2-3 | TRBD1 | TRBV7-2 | TGTGCCAGCAGCTTAGGCAGGCAGGGGGTGGATACGCAGTATTTT | CASSLGRQGVDTQYF
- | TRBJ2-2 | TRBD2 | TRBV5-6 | TGTGCCTGGACTAGCGGGCCGAACACCGGGGAGCTGTTTTTT | CAWTSGPNTGELFF
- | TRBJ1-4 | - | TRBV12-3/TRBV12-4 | TGTGCCAGCAGTCCTAGCGGGTTTGAAAAACTGTTTTTT | CASSPSGFEKLFF
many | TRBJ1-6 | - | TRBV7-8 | TGTGCCAGCAGCAGAAGCTCCGGGACACACCCGAGATCACCCCTCCACTTT | CASSRSSGTHPRSPLHF
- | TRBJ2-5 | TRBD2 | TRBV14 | TGTGCCAGCAGAACGACTAGCGGGAGTAGGGGGTATCGCCACCAAGAGACCCAGTACTTC | CASRTTSGSRGYRHQETQYF
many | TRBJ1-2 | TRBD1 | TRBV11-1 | TGTGCCAGCTCGGGACAGGGGTTCTATGGCTACACCTTC | CASSGQGFYGYTF
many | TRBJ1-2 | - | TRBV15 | TGTGCCACCAGCAGACCCCTTTCAGCCTATGGCTACACCTTC | CATSRPLSAYGYTF
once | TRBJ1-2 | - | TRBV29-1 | TGCAGCGTCCGCGGGGATGGCTACACCTTC | CSVRGDGYTF
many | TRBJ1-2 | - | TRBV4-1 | TGCGCCAGCAGCCAAGAGGGCTCAGGTCCCTATGGCTACACCTTC | CASSQEGSGPYGYTF
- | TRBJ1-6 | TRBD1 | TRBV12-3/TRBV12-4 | TGTGCCAGCAGTTTAGGGAGGGGGCGCCTCCACTTT | CASSLGRGRLHF
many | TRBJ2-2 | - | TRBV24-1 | TGTGCCACCAGTGATCCCGCTGGGCCCGGGGAGCTGTTTTTT | CATSDPAGPGELFF
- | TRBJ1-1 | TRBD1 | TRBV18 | TGTGCCAGCTCACCCGGGACAGAGACTGAAGCTTTCTTT | CASSPGTETEAFF
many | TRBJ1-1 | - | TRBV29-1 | TGCAGCGCTGAATCCCCGGGCACTGAAGCTTTCTTT | CSAESPGTEAFF
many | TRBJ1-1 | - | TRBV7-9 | TGTGCCAGCAGCCCCACGGGTGGGGGTGAAGCTTTCTTT | CASSPTGGGEAFF
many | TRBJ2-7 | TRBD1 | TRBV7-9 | TGTGCCAGCAGCTTAGTTGGGGGGACAGGGGAATCCCCATTCTACGAGCAGTACTTC | CASSLVGGTGESPFYEQYF